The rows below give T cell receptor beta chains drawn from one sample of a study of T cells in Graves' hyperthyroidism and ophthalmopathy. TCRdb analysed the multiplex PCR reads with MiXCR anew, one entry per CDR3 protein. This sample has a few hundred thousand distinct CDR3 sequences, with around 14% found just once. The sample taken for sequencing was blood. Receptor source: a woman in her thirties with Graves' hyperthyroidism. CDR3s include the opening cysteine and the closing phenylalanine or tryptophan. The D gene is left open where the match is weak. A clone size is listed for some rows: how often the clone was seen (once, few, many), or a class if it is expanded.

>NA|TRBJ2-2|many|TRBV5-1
TGCGCCAGCAGCTTGGTGTCAGGGAACACCGGGGAGCTGTTTTTT
CASSLVSGNTGELFF
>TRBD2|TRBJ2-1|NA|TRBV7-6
TGTGCCAGCAGCCCCGGACTAGCGAGTGAGCAGTTCTTC
CASSPGLASEQFF
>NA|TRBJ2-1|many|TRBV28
TGTGCCAGCGTGACCTCCTCCTACAATGAGCAGTTCTTC
CASVTSSYNEQFF
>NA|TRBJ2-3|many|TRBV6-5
TGTGCCAGCAGTTACAGGGCCTCTAGCACAGATACGCAGTATTTT
CASSYRASSTDTQYF
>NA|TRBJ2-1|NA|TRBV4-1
TGCGCCAGCAGCCTAACCTACTCAGGGATGATCTCCTACAATGAGCAGTTCTTC
CASSLTYSGMISYNEQFF
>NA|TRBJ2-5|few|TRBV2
TGTGCCAGCAGTGAGGCTAGCTGGAAAGAGACCCAGTACTTC
CASSEASWKETQYF
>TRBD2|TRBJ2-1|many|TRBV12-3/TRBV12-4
TGTGCCAGCAGTGCTTTTGGACTAGCGGGCTACAATGAGCAGTTCTTC
CASSAFGLAGYNEQFF
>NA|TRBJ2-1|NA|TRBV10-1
TGCGCCAGCAGTGGGGGCTGGACAGAGCAGTTCTTC
CASSGGWTEQFF
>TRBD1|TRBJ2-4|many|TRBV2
TGTGCCAGCAGTGACCCGGGACAGGGGGCTCGAGCCAAAAACATTCAGTACTTC
CASSDPGQGARAKNIQYF
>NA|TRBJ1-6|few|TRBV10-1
TGCGCCAGCAGTGAGTCAGGGGATTCACCCCTCCACTTT
CASSESGDSPLHF
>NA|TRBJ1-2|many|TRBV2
TGTGCCAGCATGGATGGGGAGGAGAACTATGGCTACACCTTC
CASMDGEENYGYTF
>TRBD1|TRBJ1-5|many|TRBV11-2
TGTGCCAGTGGACAGGGACCGAATCAGCCCCAGCATTTT
CASGQGPNQPQHF
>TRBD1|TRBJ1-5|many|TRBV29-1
TGCAGCGTGGGACAGGGCCATCAGCCCCAGCATTTT
CSVGQGHQPQHF
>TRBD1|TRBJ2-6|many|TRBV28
TGTGCCAGCAGTAGGGGGCGCCGGGCTGGGGCCAACGTCCTGACTTTC
CASSRGRRAGANVLTF
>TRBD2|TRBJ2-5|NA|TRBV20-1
TGCAGTGCTAGAGATCCTAGCGGCTGGGAGTACTTC
CSARDPSGWEYF
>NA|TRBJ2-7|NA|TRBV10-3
TGTGCCATCAGTGCTCGTAATTCTGGAGACTACGAGCAGTACTTC
CAISARNSGDYEQYF
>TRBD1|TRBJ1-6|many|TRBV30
TGTGCCTGGAGTGGGGGACAGGGGTATTCACCCCTCCACTTT
CAWSGGQGYSPLHF
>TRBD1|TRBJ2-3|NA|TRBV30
TGTGCCTGGAGTTGGACAGGGACAGATACGCAGTATTTT
CAWSWTGTDTQYF
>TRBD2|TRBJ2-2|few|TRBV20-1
TGCAGTGCCTCCGGGGGGGAGCGGACCGGGGAGCTGTTTTTT
CSASGGERTGELFF
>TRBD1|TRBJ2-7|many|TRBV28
TGTGCCAGCAGTTTGGACAGGGACTACGAGCAGTACTTC
CASSLDRDYEQYF
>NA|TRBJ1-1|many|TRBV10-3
TGTGCCATCAGTGAAGGGGGTGCCACTGAAGCTTTCTTT
CAISEGGATEAFF
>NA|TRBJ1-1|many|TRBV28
TGTGCCAGCAGCCGTGGGGGGGTGAACACTGAAGCTTTCTTT
CASSRGGVNTEAFF
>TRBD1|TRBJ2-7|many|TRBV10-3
TGTGCCATCAGTCGGACAGGGGTCGCCTACGAGCAGTACTTC
CAISRTGVAYEQYF
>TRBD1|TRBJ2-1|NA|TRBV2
TGTGCCAGCAGTGGTGGGACAGGGACCAATGAGCAGTTCTTC
CASSGGTGTNEQFF
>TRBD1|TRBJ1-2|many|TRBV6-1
TGTGCCAGCAGGGCCGGGACAGGGTCCAAAGGCTACACCTTC
CASRAGTGSKGYTF
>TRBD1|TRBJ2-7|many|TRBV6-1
TGTGCCAGCAGTGAATTGGGACAGGGGGTAGCGGATTACGAGCAGTACTTC
CASSELGQGVADYEQYF
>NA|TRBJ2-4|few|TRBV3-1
TGTGCCAGCAGGCCCGGGCGGTCCAAAAACATTCAGTACTTC
CASRPGRSKNIQYF
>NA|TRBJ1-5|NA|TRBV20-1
TGCAGTGCCCAGACGGGGGATCAGCCCCAGCATTTT
CSAQTGDQPQHF
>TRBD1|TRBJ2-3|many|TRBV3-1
TGTGCCAGCAGCCAAGGGTCGGCAGGGGGAACAGATACGCAGTATTTT
CASSQGSAGGTDTQYF
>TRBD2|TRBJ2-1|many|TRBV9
TGTGCCAGCAGCGTCAACGGACTAGCGGTCAATGAGCAGTTCTTC
CASSVNGLAVNEQFF
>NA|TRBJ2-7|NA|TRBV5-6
TGTGCCAGCAGCTTACGTTTCGCGGAGTACGAGCAGTACTTC
CASSLRFAEYEQYF
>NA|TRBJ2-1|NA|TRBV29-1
TGCAGCGGTGGGGAAACAGACAATGAGCAGTTCTTC
CSGGETDNEQFF
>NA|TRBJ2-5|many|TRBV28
TGTGCCAGCAGTTTGTGGCAAGAGACCCAGTACTTC
CASSLWQETQYF
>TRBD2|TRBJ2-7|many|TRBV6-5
TGTGCCAGCAGTTACTCGGGAGCGGGAGGGCCGTACGAGCAGTACTTC
CASSYSGAGGPYEQYF
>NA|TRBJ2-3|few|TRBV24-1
TGTGCCACCAGTGATAGGGTCGCAGGAGGGAGAGATACGCAGTATTTT
CATSDRVAGGRDTQYF
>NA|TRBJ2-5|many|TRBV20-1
TGCAGTGCTCATCCTCGGGGTCTCAGGGAGACCCAGTACTTC
CSAHPRGLRETQYF
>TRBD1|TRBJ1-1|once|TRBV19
TGTGCCAGTAGTACTGGGACAGGACAGAACACTGAAGCTTTCTTT
CASSTGTGQNTEAFF
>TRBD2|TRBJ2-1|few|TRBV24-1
TGTGCCACCGGGGGGGTAACGGGGATTGAGCAGTTCTTC
CATGGVTGIEQFF
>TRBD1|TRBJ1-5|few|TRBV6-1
TGTGCCAGCAGTTCCGGGACAGGGGGCGTTCAGCCCCAGCATTTT
CASSSGTGGVQPQHF
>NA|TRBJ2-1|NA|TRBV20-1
TGCAGTGCTAGAGTTGACAGGTCCTACAATGAGCAGTTCTTC
CSARVDRSYNEQFF
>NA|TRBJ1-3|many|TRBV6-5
TGTGCCAGCAGTTACTCGAATGTGGACGGAAACACCATATATTTT
CASSYSNVDGNTIYF
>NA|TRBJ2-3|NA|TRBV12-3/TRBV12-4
TGTGCCAGCACCCCTGGGAGGTATTTCACTAGCACAGATACGCAGTATTTT
CASTPGRYFTSTDTQYF
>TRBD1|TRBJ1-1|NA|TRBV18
TGTGCCAGCTCAGCAAGAGACAGGGAGGGAGACACTGAAGCTTTCTTT
CASSARDREGDTEAFF
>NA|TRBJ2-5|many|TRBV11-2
TGTGCCAGCAGCTCCCGCGCGAAGACCCAGTACTTC
CASSSRAKTQYF
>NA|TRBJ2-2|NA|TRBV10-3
TGTGCCATCAGGGGGTCTGGGGAGCTGTTTTTT
CAIRGSGELFF
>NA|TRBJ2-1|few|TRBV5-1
TGCGCCAGCAGCTTCGCCGGGGCAGAGCAGTTCTTC
CASSFAGAEQFF
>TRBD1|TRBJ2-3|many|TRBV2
TGTGCCAGCAGTGGCCGGGACAGGGGTCCAGATACGCAGTATTTT
CASSGRDRGPDTQYF
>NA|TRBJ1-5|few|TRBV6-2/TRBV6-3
TGTGCCAGCAAACCGATGGGGGGCAATCAGCCCCAGCATTTT
CASKPMGGNQPQHF
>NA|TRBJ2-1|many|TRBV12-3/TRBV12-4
TGTGCCAGCAGTTTAACCCCTGGGGGGCCCCCCTACAATGAGCAGTTCTTC
CASSLTPGGPPYNEQFF
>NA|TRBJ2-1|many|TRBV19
TGTGCCAGTAGTATGCGGCTATCTGAGCAGTTCTTC
CASSMRLSEQFF
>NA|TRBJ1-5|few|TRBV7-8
TGTGCCAGCAGTATTACACCGGGACCGACGATAGGTAATCAGCCCCAGCATTTT
CASSITPGPTIGNQPQHF
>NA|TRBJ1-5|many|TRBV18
TGTGCCAGCTCACCCTGGGCAGGGGAACGTCAGCCCCAGCATTTT
CASSPWAGERQPQHF
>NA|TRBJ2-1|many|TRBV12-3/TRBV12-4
TGTGCCAGCAGTTTAGCGTTTGGGGGGGAGCAGTTCTTC
CASSLAFGGEQFF
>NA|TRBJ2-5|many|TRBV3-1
TGTGCCAGCAGCCAAGACCTGCTTGGGCGCCCCCAGTACTTC
CASSQDLLGRPQYF
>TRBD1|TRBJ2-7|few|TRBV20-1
TGCAGTGCTAGAGATTACAGGGGCCCCTACGAGCAGTACTTC
CSARDYRGPYEQYF
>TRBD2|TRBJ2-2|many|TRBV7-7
TGTGCTAGCAGCTTACTAGCGGGAAGGGAAACCGGGGAGCTGTTTTTT
CASSLLAGRETGELFF
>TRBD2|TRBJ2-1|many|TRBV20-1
TGCAGTGCCTCCCCGGGGAGGGGCGTTTACAATGAGCAGTTCTTC
CSASPGRGVYNEQFF
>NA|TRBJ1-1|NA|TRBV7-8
TGTGCCAGCAGCTTAGCGGGGCTAAGAGGGGGTGAAGCTTTCTTT
CASSLAGLRGGEAFF